This paragraph reports one T cell receptor (beta chain). Germline-derived CDR1 and CDR2 are MNHNS and SASEGT. The CDR3 covers 17 residues. V shed 4 bases and J shed 6 bases, with 25 bases lying between them. Profiled with immunoSEQ multiplex PCR; TCRdb holds only in-frame clones, not every one. The data contain roughly 150,000 clones, about 88% of them singletons. The record originates from a study of cytomegalovirus exposure and HLA in healthy donors. The chain joins TRBV6-1 to TRBJ2-7, with D possibly being TRBD2 (6 bases). The sequence derives from a woman in her late teens or twenties in good health and CMV-seronegative. Sequencing was carried out using PBMCs. The CDR3 sequence is CASSAKSPGLRVLEQYF. In nucleotides, the CDR3 is TGTGCCAGCAGTGCGAAATCCCCGGGACTCCGGGTTCTCGAGCAGTACTTC.